This T cell receptor beta chain was profiled in a study of blood T cell repertoires in COVID-19. Using immunoSEQ multiplex PCR, the repertoire was profiled, and TCRdb retains in-frame clones only, with some absent. The repertoire includes roughly 70,000 clones, about 88% of them detected once, and less than 4% sits in the top ten. This clone was seen just once. This CDR3 spans 14 amino acids. Germline lookup yields CDR1 SGHRS and CDR2 YFSETQ. Trimming removed 6 bases from V and 4 bases from J, with 16 bases in between. This chain connects TRBV5-1 to TRBJ2-5; TRBD2 is a possible D gene (6 bases). The TCR was taken from a man between 65 and 85 years old with active COVID-19. The sample taken for sequencing was peripheral blood. CDR3 amino acids: CASTPGEGGETQYF. The DNA of the CDR3 is TGCGCCAGCACGCCGGGCGAGGGAGGAGAGACCCAGTACTTC.